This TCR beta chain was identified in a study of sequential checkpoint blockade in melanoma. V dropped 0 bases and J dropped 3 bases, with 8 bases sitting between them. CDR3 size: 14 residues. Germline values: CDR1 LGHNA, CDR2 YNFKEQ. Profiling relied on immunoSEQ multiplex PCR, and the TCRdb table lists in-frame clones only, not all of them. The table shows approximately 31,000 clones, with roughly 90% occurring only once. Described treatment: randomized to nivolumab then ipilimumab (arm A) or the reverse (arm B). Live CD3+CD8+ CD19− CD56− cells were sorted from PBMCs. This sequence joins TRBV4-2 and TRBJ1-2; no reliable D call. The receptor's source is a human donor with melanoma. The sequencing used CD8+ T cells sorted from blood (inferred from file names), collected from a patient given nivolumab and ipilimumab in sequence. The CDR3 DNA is TGTGCCAGCAGCCAAGATGGAGGGTACTATGGCTACACCTTC. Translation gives CASSQDGGYYGYTF.